The 5 T cell receptor beta chains below come from one sample, sequenced in a study of blood T cell repertoires in COVID-19. Profiling relied on immunoSEQ multiplex PCR, and the TCRdb table lists in-frame clones only, not all of them. The top ten clones hold roughly 10% of a sample with 250,000 to 350,000 clones, around nine tenths of them seen once. Sequenced input: peripheral blood. The receptors here all came from a woman aged 25 to 45 with COVID-19, enrolled during active disease.

The chain combines TRBV6-1 with TRBJ2-5, with 9 bases lining up with TRBD1. Germline V gene sequence: CDR1 MNHNS, CDR2 SASEGT. J was trimmed by 2 bases and V by 1 base; bases with no gene match: 5. The CDR3 consists of 16 residues. CDR3 loop: CASSEGTGAYQETQYF. The CDR3 DNA reads TGTGCCAGCAGTGAAGGGACAGGGGCCTATCAAGAGACCCAGTACTTC.

This clone was seen once. This rearrangement joins TRBV5-1 to TRBJ2-1; 7 bases are shared with TRBD2. Trimming took 4 bases from V and 0 from J; bases not matched to a gene: 1. The germline V gene encodes CDR1 SGHRS and CDR2 YFSETQ. This CDR3 has 14 amino acids. CDR3 bases: TGCGCCAGCAGCCGCGGGAGCTCCTACAATGAGCAGTTCTTC. Encoded protein: CASSRGSSYNEQFF.

This chain joins TRBV4-3 and TRBJ2-7; TRBD2 might be the D (6 bases). Germline values: CDR1 LGHNA, CDR2 YSLEER. The CDR3 sequence is 14 residues long. V shed 1 base and J shed 2 bases, with 9 bases lying between them. The CDR3 reads CASSQVGGTYEQYF. The CDR3 DNA reads TGCGCCAGCAGCCAAGTTGGGGGGACCTACGAGCAGTACTTC.

The CDR3 DNA is TGTGCCAGCAGCTCGACACAGGGAACCAATCAGCCCCAGCATTTT. This codes for CASSSTQGTNQPQHF. The genes are TRBV7-8 and TRBJ1-5; maybe TRBD1 (6 bases). Germline V gene lookup returns CDR1 SGHVS and CDR2 FQNEAQ. Trimming pared 4 bases from V and 3 bases from J, leaving 13 bases between. The CDR3 sequence is 15 residues long.

The chain couples TRBV6-2 or TRBV6-3 to TRBJ2-7; D is perhaps TRBD1 (6 bases). With 5 bases removed from V and 6 bases from J, the gap between germline ends came to 20 bases. Per the germline V gene, CDR1 is MNHEY and CDR2 is SVGEGT. CDR3 length: 15 amino acids. Written as DNA, the CDR3 is TGTGCCAGCAGTCCAATTAACAGGGTACAGGTCGAGCAGTACTTC. Translation gives CASSPINRVQVEQYF.